The sequence of this TCR beta chain was determined in a study of T cell responses to AZD1222 COVID-19 vaccine. Study results and limitations: Spike-specific TCR depth and breadth grew after two AZD1222 doses. It was only a handful of AZD1222 recipients who were seropositive at baseline. Spike as a whole was targeted by vaccine-associated CD4 TCRs, dominant at 160-218 and 743-854.

Comments on this clone: Its antigen remains unidentified.

Using immunoSEQ multiplex PCR, the repertoire was profiled, and TCRdb retains in-frame clones only, with some absent. This table holds about 110,000 clones, 88% found once. The V and J ends lost 2 bases and 0 bases respectively, with 11 bases between them. The length of the CDR3 is 16 residues. Looked up from germline, CDR1 is SGHTA and CDR2 is FQGNSA. The receptor's source is an adult who received the AZD1222 COVID-19 vaccine. The sequences come from peripheral blood, collected 28 days after the second AZD1222 dose. The chain employs TRBV7-2 and TRBJ1-5; D gene ambiguous. The CDR3 reads CASSLMSDYSNQPQHF. In nucleotides, the CDR3 is TGTGCCAGCAGCTTAATGTCTGATTATAGCAATCAGCCCCAGCATTTT.